This T cell receptor (beta chain) was sequenced in a study of metastatic and nonmetastatic thyroid tumors. The wider study: Across blood and tumor or nodule tissue, repertoires from malignant and benign thyroid patients were compared with one another.

The V segment lost 4 bases and the J segment 5 bases; nucleotides outside the gene matches: 6. From germline, CDR1 is SGHTA and CDR2 FQGNSA. The CDR3 extends over 15 amino acids. This clone was recorded many times. The antigen is unknown. Study results and caveats: It was reported that TCR beta diversity was significantly higher in malignant thyroid tumors than benign nodules, in blood and tumor.

No treatment of any kind had been given to any patient before thyroid surgery. With MiXCR, TCRdb reprocessed the PCR reads. This sample has around 45,000 clones; about 4% occur once, and the top ten carry 8.5% to 10%. Source material: blood. The clonotype comes from a female donor with papillary thyroid cancer or a benign thyroid nodule (not recorded which). Some clones in this sample may be carry-over from other donors' samples. V and J are TRBV7-2 and TRBJ2-3, with 10 bases that match TRBD1. CDR3 region: CASSSGTGEVDTQYF. DNA of the CDR3: TGTGCCAGCAGCTCTGGGACAGGGGAGGTAGATACGCAGTATTTT.